The 18 T cell receptor beta chains listed next were all sequenced from one sample in a study of cytomegalovirus exposure and HLA in healthy donors. PCR was performed using 60 Vbeta and 13 Jbeta primers. This table comes from immunoSEQ multiplex PCR, and its TCRdb copy is limited to in-frame clones, with some not included. The data show some 120,000 clones, with around 82% seen just once and 11% held by the top ten. The sample comprised PBMCs. These receptors were obtained from a male donor in good health and CMV-seropositive.

As to this clone: The identical CDR3 is also encoded by other nucleotide sequences in the sample. The CDR3 spells CASSVGGGAETQYF. DNA for the CDR3: TGTGCCAGCAGCGTAGGAGGGGGCGCGGAGACCCAGTACTTC. The J gene is TRBJ2-5, the V gene TRBV9, with 7 bases lining up with TRBD1. The CDR3 consists of 14 residues. Per the germline V gene, CDR1 is SGDLS and CDR2 is YYNGEE. The ends lost 0 bases at V and 5 bases at J; junction bases unmatched: 4.

This rearrangement joins TRBV30 to TRBJ2-3; TRBD2 matches at 10 bases. The J segment lost 4 bases and the V segment lost 2 bases, leaving 3 bases of the junction unmatched. This CDR3 region has 14 residues. Looked up from germline, CDR1 is GTSNPN and CDR2 is SVGIG (reference sequence). CDR3 DNA sequence: TGTGCCTGGAGTTTAGCGGGAGGCCCAGATACGCAGTATTTT. Residues: CAWSLAGGPDTQYF.

This rearrangement joins TRBV19 to TRBJ2-3; 8 bases fit TRBD1. CDR3 size: 15 residues. The germline V gene encodes CDR1 LNHDA and CDR2 SQIVND (reference sequence). Unmatched junction bases numbered 9, after V lost 7 bases and J lost 3 bases. DNA for the CDR3: TGTGCCAGTACCCCGGCAGGGGGCGCAACAGATACGCAGTATTTT. Translated: CASTPAGGATDTQYF. Full variable domain (missing parts from reference TRBV19 and TRBJ2-3): DGGITQSPKYLFRKEGQNVTLSCEQNLNHDAMYWYRQDPGQGLRLIYYSQIVNDFQKGDIAEGYSVSREKKESFPLTVTSAQKNPTAFYLCASTPAGGATDTQYFGPGTRLTVL.

This rearrangement joins TRBV12-2 to TRBJ1-1; TRBD1 reflects the table's D call only, with no check against the DNA. TRBV12-2 is assigned pseudogene status. CDR3 length equals 11 residues. This CDR3 reads CASRLATEAFF. Written as DNA, the CDR3 is TGTGCAAGTCGCTTAGCGACAGAAGCTTTCTTT.

This clone occurred once. The V call is TRBV27, the J call TRBJ2-1; possibly TRBD2 for D (7 bases). Germline CDR1 MNHEY, CDR2 SMNVEV (reference sequence). The CDR3 has 20 residues. The V end was cut by 2 bases, the J end by 1 base, with 24 bases between. The CDR3 nucleotides read TGTGCCAGCAGTTTAAGGATAAGGGGTCTACAGGGAGGGTCCTACAATGAGCAGTTCTTC. Its translation is CASSLRIRGLQGGSYNEQFF.

The CDR3 DNA reads TGTGCCAGCAGCGGACAGTACCAAGAGACCCAGTACTTC. Encoded protein: CASSGQYQETQYF. The chain employs TRBV9 and TRBJ2-5, with D perhaps matching TRBD1 (5 bases). The germline V and J ends were trimmed by 3 bases and 0 bases, with 6 bases remaining between them. Germline V gives CDR1 SGDLS, CDR2 YYNGEE. The CDR3 runs 13 residues.

The rearrangement joins TRBV28 to TRBJ2-2; 7 positions match TRBD1. The CDR3 runs 15 residues. Germline V CDR1 and CDR2: MDHEN, SYDVKM. Trimming at V came to 4 bases and at J to 7 bases, leaving 9 bases not matched to a gene. CDR3 nucleotides: TGTGCCAGCAGTTATCCAACAGGGGTAGGCGGGGAGCTGTTTTTT. It translates to CASSYPTGVGGELFF. Full variable domain (outside the CDR3, taken from reference TRBV28 and TRBJ2-2): DVKVTQSSRYLVKRTGEKVFLECVQDMDHENMFWYRQDPGLGLRLIYFSYDVKMKEKGDIPEGYSVSREKKERFSLILESASTNQTSMYLCASSYPTGVGGELFFGEGSRLTVL.

V and J are TRBV9 and TRBJ1-1; a weak D match, TRBD1 (6 bases). Per germline, CDR1 SGDLS and CDR2 YYNGEE. There are 14 residues in the CDR3. The V gene lost 3 bases and the J gene lost 4 bases, with 13 bases spanning the gap. As DNA, the CDR3 is TGTGCCAGCAGCGCAAAAACAGGGACCACTGAAGCTTTCTTT. Its translation: CASSAKTGTTEAFF.

The V gene is TRBV28, the J gene TRBJ2-7; 7 nucleotides match TRBD1. V trimming: 6 bases; J trimming: 3 bases; junction bases outside the gene matches: 8. The CDR3 spans 14 residues. Germline values: CDR1 MDHEN, CDR2 SYDVKM. The CDR3, as DNA: TGTGCCAGCAGGACCGGGACAGCACTCTACGAGCAGTACTTC. Amino acids: CASRTGTALYEQYF.

This clone was detected only a few times. V usage is TRBV5-6 and J usage is TRBJ2-1; D is ambiguous. The length of the CDR3 is 13 residues. Germline V gene data show CDR1 as SGHDT and CDR2 as YYEEEE. V shed 1 base and J shed 9 bases, with 11 bases lying between them. CDR3 in DNA: TGTGCCAGCAGCTTGTTCACCACCGGTGAGCAGTTCTTC. This codes for CASSLFTTGEQFF. The whole variable domain, remainder taken from reference TRBV5-6 and TRBJ2-1, is DAGVTQSPTHLIKTRGQQVTLRCSPKSGHDTVSWYQQALGQGPQFIFQYYEEEERQRGNFPDRFSGHQFPNYSSELNVNALLLGDSALYLCASSLFTTGEQFFGPGTRLTVL.

The genes are TRBV6-5 and TRBJ1-5, with D perhaps TRBD1 (5 bases). Per germline, CDR1 MNHEY and CDR2 SVGAGI. The germline V and J ends were trimmed by 5 bases and 6 bases, with 14 bases remaining between them. CDR3 size: 14 residues. The CDR3 here is CASSPRGGSQPQHF. The CDR3 DNA sequence: TGTGCCAGCAGTCCCCGGGGGGGAAGTCAGCCCCAGCATTTT.

The V gene is TRBV5-1, the J gene TRBJ2-3; 9 positions agree with TRBD2. The CDR3 sequence is 15 residues long. CDR1 and CDR2 from the germline V gene are SGHRS and YFSETQ. Losses at the gene ends were 4 bases for V and 4 bases for J; bases not matched to a gene: 7. Here the CDR3 reads CASSQSGRSADTQYF. The DNA of the CDR3 is TGCGCCAGCAGCCAGAGCGGGAGGTCCGCAGATACGCAGTATTTT.

The V and J genes are TRBV6-5 and TRBJ1-1, with D tentatively TRBD1 (5 bases). This CDR3 is 16 amino acids long. Per the germline V gene, CDR1 is MNHEY and CDR2 is SVGAGI. V was clipped by 2 bases and J by 0 bases, with 13 bases between them. The CDR3 loop reads CASSYRQNYMNTEAFF. The CDR3 DNA sequence: TGTGCCAGCAGTTACAGACAGAACTACATGAACACTGAAGCTTTCTTT.

This clone came up once. The chain has TRBV7-8 and TRBJ2-7; D might be TRBD2 (6 bases). Between the trimmed V and J ends, which lost 5 bases and 5 bases, there was a span of 13 bases. This CDR3 spans 13 amino acids. The germline V gene encodes CDR1 SGHVS and CDR2 FQNEAQ. The CDR3 loop is CASSATSKDEQYF. DNA of the CDR3: TGTGCCAGCAGCGCGACTAGTAAGGACGAGCAGTACTTC. The full variable domain, with the rest looked up from reference TRBV7-8 and TRBJ2-7, is GAGVSQSPRYKVAKRGQDVALRCDPISGHVSLFWYQQALGQGPEFLTYFQNEAQLDKSGLPSDRFFAERPEGSVSTLKIQRTQQEDSAVYLCASSATSKDEQYFGPGTRLTVT.

This chain joins TRBV6-1 and TRBJ2-1; D is perhaps TRBD1 (6 bases). The CDR3 loop spans 13 amino acids. Germline-derived CDR1 and CDR2 are MNHNS and SASEGT. Deletions cut 4 bases from V and 9 bases from J, with 13 bases between. The CDR3 coding sequence is TGTGCCAGCAGTGGTCGACAGGATGGTGAGCAGTTCTTC. It encodes CASSGRQDGEQFF.

The chain employs TRBV9 and TRBJ2-7; D unresolved. Trimming left V 0 bases short and J 2 bases short, with 12 bases between. The CDR3 loop spans 15 amino acids. Germline V gene sequence: CDR1 SGDLS, CDR2 YYNGEE. The CDR3 DNA reads TGTGCCAGCAGCGTAGAACCAGCGTCCACCTACGAGCAGTACTTC. Its translation is CASSVEPASTYEQYF.

This clone was picked up one time. The rearrangement joins TRBV11-3 to TRBJ2-7; no clear D gene. The CDR3 is made up of 12 amino acids. The germline V gene has CDR1 SGHNT and CDR2 YENEEA. Trimming shortened V by 4 bases and J by 5 bases, and 9 bases separated the two germline ends. As DNA, the CDR3 is TGTGCCAGCAGCTGGCCGGGTGACGAGCAGTACTTC. Its translation is CASSWPGDEQYF.

J is TRBJ1-5 and V is TRBV28; no clear D gene. The CDR3 is made up of 14 amino acids. In germline, CDR1 is MDHEN, CDR2 SYDVKM. Trimming removed 4 bases at V and 6 bases at J, with 13 bases between. Written as DNA, the CDR3 is TGTGCCAGCAGTTCCGGGAGAACATTTCAGCCCCAGCATTTT. Its protein is CASSSGRTFQPQHF.